This section outlines one T cell receptor (beta chain) sequence together with its context. Its specificity is not known. TCR beta CDR3 regions were amplified from RNA. A set of HTBI primers served as the primers for a first-round RT-PCR of the TCR CDR3. MiXCR, applied by TCRdb to the multiplex PCR reads, yields one record per CDR3 protein. The table records 640,000 or so distinct CDR3 sequences, over 12% of them present only once. The record originates from a study of T cells in Graves' hyperthyroidism and ophthalmopathy. Germline V gene data show CDR1 as SNHLY and CDR2 as FYNNEI. Trimming removed 7 bases at V and 2 bases at J, with 2 bases between. CDR3 length equals 10 residues. Study results and limitations: Most thyroid clonotypes that were expanded above 0.001 also turned up in blood.

Disease lasting under 3 months, a NOSPECS grade of at least 4, and a Clinical Activity Score of at least 3 were features of the ophthalmopathy patients. This rearrangement joins TRBV2 to TRBJ1-1; D is uncertain. The clonotype was recovered from a middle-aged woman with Graves' ophthalmopathy. Material: blood. The CDR3 protein is CASTNTEAFF. CDR3 DNA sequence: TGTGCCAGCACAAACACTGAAGCTTTCTTT.